The 24 T cell receptor beta chains listed next were all sequenced from one sample in a study of blood T cells in healthy people across ages. Then a second PCR, running about 6 to 11 cycles, was carried out with a sample-barcoded 5' primer and a J-beta primer mix. Using its own MiXCR run on the 5' RACE reads, TCRdb lists one record per CDR3 protein. The sample holds about 970,000 distinct CDR3 sequences, roughly 47% seen once. Sequencing was done on a sample of blood. The receptors stem from a woman in her sixties in good health.

The chain has TRBV4-3 and TRBJ2-6, with D unresolved. Germline V gene sequence: CDR1 LGHNA, CDR2 YSLEER. Trimming removed 5 bases from V and 1 base from J, with 15 bases in between. CDR3 size: 17 residues. The CDR3 here is CASSGRGPASGANVLTF. CDR3 sequence (DNA): TGCGCCAGCAGCGGCAGAGGTCCAGCTTCTGGGGCCAACGTCCTGACTTTC.

This clonotype appeared a few times. The V and J genes are TRBV25-1 and TRBJ2-5, with D perhaps matching TRBD1 or TRBD2 (5 bases each). CDR3 length: 13 residues. Germline V lookup: CDR1 MGHDK, CDR2 SYGVNS. V was clipped by 8 bases and J by 4 bases, with 14 bases between them. The CDR3 nucleotides are TGTGCCAGCGGGGAAGCAGGGAGAGAGACCCAGTACTTC. Protein sequence: CASGEAGRETQYF.

This clonotype was seen more than once but under ten times. V and J are TRBV5-1 and TRBJ2-2; 7 positions match TRBD1. With V trimmed by 3 bases and J by 1 base, 3 bases remained unmatched. Germline V gene lookup returns CDR1 SGHRS and CDR2 YFSETQ. The CDR3 consists of 15 residues. The CDR3 DNA reads as TGCGCCAGCAGCTCGGGACAGAGGAACACCGGGGAGCTGTTTTTT. This sequence encodes CASSSGQRNTGELFF.

This chain uses TRBV25-1 with TRBJ2-4, with D tentatively TRBD1 (5 bases). This CDR3 has 15 amino acids. In germline, CDR1 is MGHDK, CDR2 SYGVNS. Trimming removed 5 bases at V and 6 bases at J, with 17 bases between. CDR3 sequence reads: CASSRRGPQANIQYF. The DNA for the CDR3 is TGTGCCAGCAGTCGAAGGGGCCCCCAAGCAAACATTCAGTACTTC.

This clonotype was detected only a few times. The rearrangement uses TRBV21-1 and TRBJ2-7; the table gives TRBD1 as D, unverified against the DNA. TRBV21-1 is listed as a pseudogene. The CDR3 length is 14 residues. CDR3 region: CASSKGWGSYEQYF. The CDR3 nucleotides are TGTGCCAGCAGCAAAGGGTGGGGGTCCTACGAGCAGTACTTC.

This clonotype has just a few counts. This chain links TRBV12-3 or TRBV12-4 with TRBJ2-3; D remains unclear. V was cut by 6 bases and J by 5 bases, with 21 bases left in between. This CDR3 comprises 16 residues. CDR3 DNA sequence: TGTGCCAGCAGCCGCCGGAATCTTGACACTGGAGATACGCAGTATTTT. Protein sequence: CASSRRNLDTGDTQYF.

The chain employs TRBV5-8 and TRBJ1-5, with no clear D. The V gene lost 3 bases and the J gene lost 0 bases, with 10 bases spanning the gap. The germline V gene encodes CDR1 SGHTS and CDR2 YDEGEE. This CDR3 has 15 residues. The CDR3 DNA sequence: TGTGCCAGCAGCTACGACGGCTATAGCAATCAGCCCCAGCATTTT. Protein: CASSYDGYSNQPQHF.

The DNA of the CDR3 is TGTGCCACCAGCGTAACCGGGACCTCAAACATTCAGTACTTC. The encoded protein is CATSVTGTSNIQYF. This chain joins TRBV15 and TRBJ2-5, with D perhaps being TRBD1 or TRBD2 (5 bases each). TRBJ2-4 matches the DNA end more closely, so the J call is doubtful. Germline V lookup: CDR1 LNHNV, CDR2 YYDKDF (reference sequence). CDR3 length equals 14 residues.

The rearrangement links TRBV7-2 to TRBJ2-4; D is unclear. Gene TRBJ2-7 matches the end of the DNA better, so the J call may be wrong. The CDR3 covers 15 residues. From germline, CDR1 is SGHTA and CDR2 FQGNSA. This CDR3 reads CASSLKIGMGHEQYF. The DNA for the CDR3 is TGTGCCAGCAGCTTAAAGATAGGCATGGGCCACGAGCAGTACTTC.

The chain employs TRBV12-3 or TRBV12-4 and TRBJ1-2, with a tentative D call TRBD1 (5 bases). V was clipped by 5 bases and J by 4 bases, with 11 bases between them. The CDR3 loop spans 13 amino acids. This CDR3 reads CASSVDTSYGYTF. In DNA form, the CDR3 reads TGTGCCAGCAGTGTGGACACCAGCTATGGCTACACCTTC.

The chain recombines TRBV6-5 with TRBJ2-3, with D possibly being TRBD1 or TRBD2 (6 bases each). CDR1 and CDR2 (germline): MNHEY, SVGAGI. Trimming stripped 6 bases from V and 2 bases from J, with 15 bases between. The CDR3 contains 15 residues. DNA of the CDR3: TGTGCCAGCAGCACCTCGGGGGCCCCCACAGATACGCAGTATTTT. As protein: CASSTSGAPTDTQYF.

This clonotype was detected many times. CDR3 amino acids: CSAPTALGGSPLHF. DNA for the CDR3: TGCAGTGCTCCGACCGCGCTGGGGGGATCACCCCTCCACTTT. This sequence joins TRBV20-1 and TRBJ1-6; D may be TRBD1 (5 bases). The CDR3 has 14 amino acids. Germline values: CDR1 DFQATT, CDR2 SNEGSKA (reference sequence). V lost 5 bases to trimming and J lost 10 bases, with 18 bases between them.

This clonotype was observed once. The J gene is TRBJ2-3, the V gene TRBV6-2 or TRBV6-3; 7 positions match TRBD2. The V and J ends lost 8 bases and 2 bases, in that order; junction bases with no gene match: 10. The CDR3 totals 15 residues. The V gene's germline CDR1 is MNHEY and CDR2 SVGEGT. The CDR3 nucleotides are TGTGCCAGCTTAAGCGGGACGACCTACACAGATACGCAGTATTTT. Translating gives CASLSGTTYTDTQYF.

The V call is TRBV6-2 or TRBV6-3, the J call TRBJ2-7; either TRBD1 or TRBD2 may fit D (5 bases each). The J call is doubtful: the DNA matches TRBJ2-1 better. In germline, CDR1 is MNHEY, CDR2 SVGEGT. The CDR3 runs 16 residues. The CDR3 here is CASSSPPGRGVNEQFF. The CDR3 coding sequence is TGTGCCAGCAGTAGCCCACCGGGACGAGGGGTTAATGAGCAGTTCTTC.

This clonotype was counted ten times or more. The chain carries TRBV11-2 and TRBJ2-7; D is uncertain. Germline V gene sequence: CDR1 SGHAT, CDR2 FQNNGV. The V gene lost 3 bases and the J gene lost 2 bases, with 8 bases spanning the gap. CDR3 size: 13 residues. CDR3 nucleotides: TGTGCCAGCAGCTTCATCTCAACCTACGAGCAGTACTTC. This gives the protein CASSFISTYEQYF.

This clonotype has just a few counts. The rearrangement links TRBV4-1 to TRBJ2-7; D not resolved. Trimming pared 3 bases from V and 6 bases from J, leaving 9 bases between. The germline V gene encodes CDR1 MGHRA and CDR2 YSYEKL. The CDR3 consists of 12 residues. The CDR3 is CASSHFWGEQYF. CDR3 DNA sequence: TGCGCCAGCAGCCATTTTTGGGGCGAGCAGTACTTC.

V usage is TRBV30 and J usage is TRBJ2-7; D unclear. The CDR3 extends over 13 amino acids. Germline V gene sequence: CDR1 GTSNPN, CDR2 SVGIG (reference sequence). Between the trimmed V and J ends, which lost 0 bases and 4 bases, there was a span of 10 bases. CDR3 residues: CAWSVVGYYEQYF. CDR3 nucleotides: TGTGCCTGGAGTGTAGTCGGCTATTACGAGCAGTACTTC.

This chain links TRBV25-1 with TRBJ2-1; 8 bases match TRBD1. Germline V gene sequence: CDR1 MGHDK, CDR2 SYGVNS. CDR3 length: 16 amino acids. The ends lost 2 bases at V and 4 bases at J; junction bases unmatched: 7. CDR3 residues: CASSEVTGGRYNEQFF. CDR3 nucleotides: TGTGCCAGCAGTGAAGTAACAGGGGGGAGATACAATGAGCAGTTCTTC.

This chain links TRBV20-1 with TRBJ2-1, with 10 nucleotides matching TRBD2. The CDR3 extends over 15 amino acids. V lost 4 bases and J lost 7; bases outside the gene matches: 10. Germline CDR1 reads DFQATT; CDR2 reads SNEGSKA (reference sequence). This CDR3 reads CSAILAGKRGNEQFF. The CDR3 bases are TGCAGTGCTATACTAGCGGGAAAGAGAGGTAATGAGCAGTTCTTC.

J is TRBJ2-7 and V is TRBV5-5; 7 bases are shared with TRBD1. The CDR3 totals 12 residues. Germline V gene data show CDR1 as SGHKS and CDR2 as YYEKEE (reference sequence). V gave up 3 bases and J gave up 8 bases; unmatched junction bases: 5. In DNA form, the CDR3 reads TGTGCCAGCAGCTGGGACAGCGCACAGCAGTACTTC. Translation gives CASSWDSAQQYF.

The chain carries TRBV20-1 and TRBJ2-7; maybe TRBD2 (6 bases). This CDR3 has 11 residues. Germline V gene lookup returns CDR1 DFQATT and CDR2 SNEGSKA (reference sequence). For the CDR3, the DNA is TGCCGCGGGGTAAACTCCTACGAGCAGTACTTC. It encodes CRGVNSYEQYF.

The CDR3 is CASSDTGVGQHSYEQYF. The CDR3 DNA reads as TGTGCCAGCAGCGACACCGGCGTGGGACAGCACTCCTACGAGCAGTACTTC. The chain couples TRBV7-2 to TRBJ2-7; 7 bases line up with TRBD1. This CDR3 comprises 17 residues. Trimming cost V 5 bases and J 0 bases; bases outside gene matches: 13. Germline CDR1 and CDR2: SGHTA and FQGNSA.

The gene calls are TRBV7-8 and TRBJ1-5; possibly TRBD1 for D (5 bases). The germline gives CDR1 SGHVS, CDR2 FQNEAQ. Trimming stripped 1 base from V and 6 bases from J, with 19 bases between. The CDR3 runs to 17 residues. The CDR3 nucleotides read TGTGCCAGCAGCTTAGGCGGGACCGGGTGGTTTGGTCAGCCCCAGCATTTT. Translation: CASSLGGTGWFGQPQHF.

This clonotype came up many times. The rearrangement uses TRBV29-1 and TRBJ1-2; perhaps TRBD1 as D (6 bases). Per germline, CDR1 SQVTM and CDR2 ANQGSEA. Trimming stripped 6 bases from V and 2 bases from J, with 13 bases between. The CDR3 length is 13 residues. This CDR3 reads CSVSTGANYGYTF. The CDR3 DNA reads as TGCAGCGTCTCGACGGGGGCCAACTATGGCTACACCTTC.